These T cell receptor beta chains were read from a single sample in a study of Graves' ophthalmopathy and Graves' hyperthyroidism. From the multiplex PCR reads, TCRdb called clonotypes with MiXCR, one entry per CDR3 protein. Altogether about 220,000 distinct CDR3 sequences are present, 20% to 25% being singletons, with the ten largest covering under 55%. The sample comprised peripheral blood. The source is a woman in her forties or fifties with Graves' ophthalmopathy. The CDR3 runs from the conserved cysteine through the conserved F or W. D genes are given only for firm matches. Clone size is given for some rows only: seen once, a few or many times, or a class if the clone is expanded.

NA,TRBV5-1,TRBJ1-6,18,many,CASRPGGSSSSYNSPLHF,TGCGCCAGCAGACCCGGAGGGAGCTCGAGCTCCTATAATTCACCCCTCCACTTT
NA,TRBV27,TRBJ1-1,16,few,CASSLSLGGANTEAFF,TGTGCCAGCAGTTTATCCCTCGGGGGGGCGAACACTGAAGCTTTCTTT
NA,TRBV2,TRBJ2-7,12,many,CASSELGYEQYF,TGTGCCAGCAGTGAACTAGGCTACGAGCAGTACTTC
TRBD1,TRBV20-1,TRBJ2-5,13,many,CSAIEDRQETQYF,TGCAGTGCTATTGAGGACAGGCAAGAGACCCAGTACTTC
NA,TRBV3-1,TRBJ2-7,13,few,CASSQATTYEQYF,TGTGCCAGCAGCCAAGCCACAACCTACGAGCAGTACTTC
TRBD1,TRBV18,TRBJ1-1,16,NA,CASSPVAGGLNTEAFF,TGTGCCAGCTCACCTGTGGCAGGGGGCTTGAACACTGAAGCTTTCTTT
NA,TRBV6-2/TRBV6-3,TRBJ2-5,15,many,CASSTPLTAQETQYF,TGTGCCAGCAGTACCCCCTTGACGGCGCAAGAGACCCAGTACTTC
TRBD1,TRBV6-5,TRBJ2-7,15,many,CASSPSRDRGYEQYF,TGTGCCAGCAGTCCATCCCGGGACAGGGGCTACGAGCAGTACTTC
NA,TRBV6-9,TRBJ2-3,17,NA,CASSYSDLASLADTQYF,TGTGCCAGCAGTTATTCGGATCTAGCAAGTTTGGCAGATACGCAGTATTTT
NA,TRBV28,TRBJ1-2,14,NA,CASSLWGDNYGYTF,TGTGCCAGCAGTTTATGGGGCGACAACTATGGCTACACCTTC
NA,TRBV5-1,TRBJ2-7,13,many,CASSFPSAYEQYF,TGCGCCAGCAGCTTTCCCAGCGCCTACGAGCAGTACTTC
NA,TRBV6-1,TRBJ1-2,15,NA,CASSTRDPANYGYTF,TGTGCCAGCAGCACCAGGGACCCAGCTAACTATGGCTACACCTTC
NA,TRBV28,TRBJ1-5,16,many,CASSLSTGHSNQPQHF,TGTGCCAGCAGTTTATCCACAGGGCATAGCAATCAGCCCCAGCATTTT
TRBD2,TRBV19,TRBJ2-7,15,many,CASRGGDGRIYEQYF,TGTGCCAGTAGGGGGGGGGACGGACGAATTTACGAGCAGTACTTC
NA,TRBV28,TRBJ1-2,12,many,CASSPPVVGYTF,TGTGCCAGCAGTCCCCCCGTAGTTGGCTACACCTTC
NA,TRBV6-1,TRBJ1-1,12,NA,CASKARPREAFF,TGTGCCAGCAAAGCTCGACCCAGAGAAGCTTTCTTC
NA,TRBV6-2/TRBV6-3,TRBJ1-6,15,many,CASSYSGTANSPLHF,TGTGCCAGCAGTTACTCCGGGACGGCCAATTCACCCCTCCACTTT
NA,TRBV30,TRBJ2-2,12,few,CAWSVEIGELFF,TGTGCCTGGAGTGTAGAGATCGGGGAGCTGTTTTTT
TRBD2,TRBV20-1,TRBJ2-7,13,many,CSAKSGSSLEQYF,TGCAGTGCTAAAAGCGGGAGTTCCCTCGAGCAGTACTTC
NA,TRBV6-1,TRBJ1-5,15,many,CASSEVAGVNQPQHF,TGTGCCAGCAGTGAAGTGGCAGGGGTAAATCAGCCCCAGCATTTT
NA,TRBV29-1,TRBJ2-7,14,many,CSVELGHRPYEQYF,TGCAGCGTTGAATTGGGACATCGGCCCTACGAGCAGTACTTC
TRBD1,TRBV12-3/TRBV12-4,TRBJ1-1,14,many,CASNPDRGRGGAFF,TGTGCCAGCAATCCAGACAGGGGGCGAGGAGGTGCTTTCTTT
NA,TRBV12-3/TRBV12-4,TRBJ1-5,13,NA,CASSFNRNQPQHF,TGTGCCAGCAGTTTTAATCGCAATCAGCCCCAGCATTTT
NA,TRBV18,TRBJ2-5,13,many,CASSPGMVETQYF,TGTGCCAGCTCACCGGGAATGGTTGAGACCCAGTACTTC
NA,TRBV7-3,TRBJ2-5,13,many,CASSFTAEETQYF,TGTGCCAGCAGCTTCACAGCGGAAGAGACCCAGTACTTC
TRBD1,TRBV3-1,TRBJ2-7,15,many,CASSQEGTGAARQYF,TGTGCCAGCAGCCAGGAGGGGACAGGGGCTGCCCGGCAGTACTTC
NA,TRBV28,TRBJ2-6,14,many,CASISGTGANVLTF,TGTGCCAGCATTTCTGGCACTGGGGCCAACGTCCTGACTTTC